Sequencing of this T cell receptor beta chain was carried out in a study of blood T cell repertoires in COVID-19. Across the whole study: Sites across the United States, Italy and Spain contributed samples from acute and convalescent COVID-19. PBMCs, B-cell-depleted T cells, or T cells provided the cDNA or gDNA that made up the material.

The CDR3 is 14 residues long. CDR1 and CDR2 from the germline V gene are LGHNA and YSLEER. The V and J ends lost 1 base and 4 bases respectively, with 7 bases between them. In the authors' workflow: Reference gene primer amplification gave nucleated cell count estimates. Profiling relied on immunoSEQ multiplex PCR, and the TCRdb table lists in-frame clones only, not all of them. V and J calls and clone size are given by that table; D and trimming were obtained from the DNA. The data hold 25,000 to 30,000 clones, with around 72% observed a single time. The origin of this receptor is a boy between 2 and 10 years old with active or convalescent COVID-19. The source material was peripheral blood. This sequence joins TRBV4-3 and TRBJ1-4; weak D call: TRBD1 (5 bases). The CDR3 reads CASSQGQGNEKLFF. For the CDR3, the DNA is TGCGCCAGCAGCCAAGGCCAGGGTAATGAAAAACTGTTTTTT.